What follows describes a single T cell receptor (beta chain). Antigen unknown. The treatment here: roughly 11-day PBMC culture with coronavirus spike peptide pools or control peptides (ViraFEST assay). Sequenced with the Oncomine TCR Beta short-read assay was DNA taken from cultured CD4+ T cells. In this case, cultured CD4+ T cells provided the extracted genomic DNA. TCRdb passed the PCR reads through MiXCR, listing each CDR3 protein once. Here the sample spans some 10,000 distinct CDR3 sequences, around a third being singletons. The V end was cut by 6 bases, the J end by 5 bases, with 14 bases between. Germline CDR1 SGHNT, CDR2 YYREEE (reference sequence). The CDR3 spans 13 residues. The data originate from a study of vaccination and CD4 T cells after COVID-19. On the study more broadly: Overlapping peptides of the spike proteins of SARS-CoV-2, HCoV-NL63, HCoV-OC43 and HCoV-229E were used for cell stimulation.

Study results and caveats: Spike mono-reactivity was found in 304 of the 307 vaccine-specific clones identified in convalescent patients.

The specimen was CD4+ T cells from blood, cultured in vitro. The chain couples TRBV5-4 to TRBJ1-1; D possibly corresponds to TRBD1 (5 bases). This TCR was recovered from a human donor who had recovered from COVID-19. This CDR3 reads CASTTGARTEAFF. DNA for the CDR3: TGTGCCAGCACCACCGGGGCAAGGACTGAAGCTTTCTTT.